This TCR beta chain originates from a study of T cells expressing NK-cell markers. TCRdb re-called the 5' RACE reads and shows each CDR3 protein once, DNA omitted. The table lists under 600,000 distinct CDR3 sequences, with almost 1.5% in the top ten. Germline-derived CDR1 and CDR2 are SEHNR and FQNEAQ (reference sequence). This CDR3 has 17 residues. This chain links TRBV7-9 with TRBJ2-3; the D call of TRBD1 rests on TCRdb alone, since no DNA is present to check it. This clonotype was obtained from a woman in her fifties or sixties in good health. Sequencing used blood T cells: a sorted CD56 or NKG2C T cell subset, CD4+ or CD8+ T cells, or bulk PBMC T cells (not recorded which). CDR3 loop: CASSLRQGRGRADTQYF.